The present entry profiles one T cell receptor (beta chain) with its context. This sample was included in a study of shared clonotypes between healthy human individuals. The V gene lost 2 bases and the J gene lost 12 bases, with 23 bases spanning the gap. The CDR3 has 15 residues. CDR1 MNHNS and CDR2 SASEGT come from the germline V gene. Sorted-subset replicate PCR reactions were performed with about 200 ng DNA, corresponding to tens of thousands of T cell genomes. The table came from immunoSEQ multiplex PCR; TCRdb's copy has only in-frame clones and leaves some out. The table includes about 2.3 million clones, approximately 95% detected once.

This TCR was sampled from a young man in good health. Some clones in this sample may be carry-over from other donors' samples. The rearrangement joins TRBV6-1 to TRBJ2-7; D gene unclear. The sequenced material came from naive CD4+ T cells from PBMCs. The subset here: CD45RA+ positively selected. The CDR3 nucleotides are TGTGCCAGCAGTGAAAATCCGGGTCCGGTGAGAAACCGGTACTTC. This translates into CASSENPGPVRNRYF.